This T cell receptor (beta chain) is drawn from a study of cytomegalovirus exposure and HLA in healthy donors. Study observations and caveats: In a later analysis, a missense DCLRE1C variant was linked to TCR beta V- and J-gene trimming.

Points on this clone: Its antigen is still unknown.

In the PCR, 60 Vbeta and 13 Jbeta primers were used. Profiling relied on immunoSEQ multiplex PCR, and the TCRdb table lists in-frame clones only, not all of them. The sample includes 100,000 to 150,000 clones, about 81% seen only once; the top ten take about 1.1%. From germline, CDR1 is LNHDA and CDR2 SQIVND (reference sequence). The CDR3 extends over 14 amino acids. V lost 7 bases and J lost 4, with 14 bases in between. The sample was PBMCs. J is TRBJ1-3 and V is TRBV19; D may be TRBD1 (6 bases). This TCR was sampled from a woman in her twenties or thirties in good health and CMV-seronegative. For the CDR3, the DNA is TGTGCCAGTACCCCAGGGGTATGGGGAAACACCATATATTTT. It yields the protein CASTPGVWGNTIYF.